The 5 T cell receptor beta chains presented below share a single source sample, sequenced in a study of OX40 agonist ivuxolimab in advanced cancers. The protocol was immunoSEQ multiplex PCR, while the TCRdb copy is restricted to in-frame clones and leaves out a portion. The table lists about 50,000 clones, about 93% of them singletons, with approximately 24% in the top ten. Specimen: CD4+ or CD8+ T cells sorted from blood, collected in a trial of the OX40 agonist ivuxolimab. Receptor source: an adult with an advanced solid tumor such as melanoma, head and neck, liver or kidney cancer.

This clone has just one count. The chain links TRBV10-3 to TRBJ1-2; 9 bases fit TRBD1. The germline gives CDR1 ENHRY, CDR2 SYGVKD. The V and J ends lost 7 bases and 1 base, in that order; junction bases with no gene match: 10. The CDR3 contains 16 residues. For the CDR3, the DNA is TGTGCCATCACTGACTCGTGGACAGGGGATAACTATGGCTACACCTTC. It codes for CAITDSWTGDNYGYTF.

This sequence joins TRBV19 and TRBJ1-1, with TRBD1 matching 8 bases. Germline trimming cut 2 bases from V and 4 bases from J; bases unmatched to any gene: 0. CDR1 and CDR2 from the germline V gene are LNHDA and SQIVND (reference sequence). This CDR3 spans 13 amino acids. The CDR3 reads CASSIQGATEAFF. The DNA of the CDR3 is TGTGCCAGTAGTATACAGGGGGCCACTGAAGCTTTCTTT. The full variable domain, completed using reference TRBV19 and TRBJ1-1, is DGGITQSPKYLFRKEGQNVTLSCEQNLNHDAMYWYRQDPGQGLRLIYYSQIVNDFQKGDIAEGYSVSREKKESFPLTVTSAQKNPTAFYLCASSIQGATEAFFGQGTRLTVV.

CDR3 amino acids: CASSPSGTQETQYF. The CDR3 coding sequence is TGTGCCAGCAGCCCCAGTGGGACCCAAGAGACCCAGTACTTC. This sequence joins TRBV9 and TRBJ2-5; either TRBD1 or TRBD2 may supply D (5 bases each). The V end lost 4 bases, the J end lost 1 base, and 11 bases lay between the germline ends. The CDR3 loop spans 14 amino acids. Germline CDR1 is SGDLS and CDR2 is YYNGEE.

CDR3 amino acids: CAGREGLMNTEAFF. CDR3 DNA sequence: TGTGCCGGAAGGGAGGGGCTAATGAACACTGAAGCTTTCTTT. This sequence joins TRBV7-9 and TRBJ1-1; D may be TRBD1 (5 bases). The V gene lost 11 bases and the J gene lost 0 bases, with 16 bases spanning the gap. The CDR3 loop spans 14 amino acids. Germline CDR1 and CDR2: SEHNR and FQNEAQ (reference sequence).

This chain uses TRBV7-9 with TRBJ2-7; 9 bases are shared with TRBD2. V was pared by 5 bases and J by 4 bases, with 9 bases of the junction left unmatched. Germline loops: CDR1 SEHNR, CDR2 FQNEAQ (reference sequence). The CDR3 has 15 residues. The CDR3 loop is CASSRIAGELYEQYF. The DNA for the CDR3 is TGTGCCAGCAGCCGTATAGCGGGAGAGCTTTACGAGCAGTACTTC.